This T cell receptor (beta chain) was retrieved from a study of blood T cell repertoires in COVID-19. The germline gives CDR1 SNHLY, CDR2 FYNNEI. CDR3 size: 15 residues. Trimming took 7 bases from V and 3 from J; bases not matched to a gene: 2. Produced via immunoSEQ multiplex PCR; TCRdb's table is partial and in-frame only. The repertoire consists of some 200,000 clones, with roughly 84% occurring once and the leading ten covering about 2.4%. This clone was counted between two and nine times. The source of this sequence is a woman aged 60-70 years with acute or convalescent COVID-19. The chain couples TRBV2 to TRBJ2-1, with 14 bases lining up with TRBD2. The sequenced sample consisted of peripheral blood. In DNA form, the CDR3 reads TGTGCCAGCAATGGACTAGCGGGGGGCTACAATGAGCAGTTCTTC. Translating gives CASNGLAGGYNEQFF. Full variable domain (outside the CDR3, taken from reference TRBV2 and TRBJ2-1): EPEVTQTPSHQVTQMGQEVILRCVPISNHLYFYWYRQILGQKVEFLVSFYNNEISEKSEIFDDQFSVERPDGSNFTLKIRSTKLEDSAMYFCASNGLAGGYNEQFFGPGTRLTVL.